This T cell receptor (beta chain) was sequenced for a study of T cells after yellow fever vaccination. Study findings and constraints: Detected again after the booster were most primary-vaccination clones, at about 96% CD4 and approximately 90% CD8. Though weaker, the secondary response peaked faster, on day 5 versus 15. High-abundance clonotypes from the bulk population could contaminate FACS-sorted repertoires.

This clonotype was counted only a few times. The target antigen is unknown. TCRdb reprocessed the 5' RACE reads with MiXCR, giving one entry per CDR3 protein. The repertoire holds roughly 300,000 distinct CDR3 sequences, with around 8.1% as singletons. The CDR3 is 20 amino acids. J was trimmed by 0 bases and V by 2 bases; bases with no gene match: 16. Per the germline V gene, CDR1 is SGHTA and CDR2 is FQGTGA. Sequenced here: PBMCs, sampled roughly 46 days after the first yellow fever vaccination. The sequence was obtained from a man in his late teens or twenties who received the YFV17D yellow fever vaccine. The rearrangement joins TRBV7-3 to TRBJ2-1, with TRBD1 identical over 7 bases. The CDR3 region is CASSLRVFGTDISSYNEQFF. CDR3 sequence (DNA): TGTGCCAGCAGCTTACGGGTTTTTGGGACAGACATTAGCTCCTACAATGAGCAGTTCTTC.